This T cell receptor (beta chain) was sequenced during a study of blood T cell repertoires in COVID-19. Study overall: The United States, Italy and Spain were the sources of the acute and convalescent COVID-19 samples.

Individuals drawn from 24 US areas were about 18 to 90 years old. Participants reported their clinical history, and cohort assignment relied on those reports. Trimming took 6 bases from V and 2 from J; bases not matched to a gene: 3. The germline CDR1 and CDR2 sequences are SQVTM and ANQGSEA. This CDR3 has 12 amino acids. This clone was recorded a few times. Methods used by the authors: Reference gene primers were amplified, and this amplification served to estimate nucleated cell counts. Using immunoSEQ multiplex PCR, the repertoire was profiled, and TCRdb retains in-frame clones only, with some absent. V and J calls plus clone size are reproduced from that table; the DNA served to infer D and trimming. The sample consists of fewer than 250,000 clones, roughly 87% of them appearing once.

The gene calls are TRBV29-1 and TRBJ1-2; 7 positions agree with TRBD1. This clonotype was obtained from a woman in her 30s with acute COVID-19. The source material was PBMCs or T cells enriched from blood (not recorded which). This CDR3 is CSVPGGNYGYTF. As DNA, the CDR3 is TGCAGCGTGCCAGGGGGGAACTATGGCTACACCTTC.